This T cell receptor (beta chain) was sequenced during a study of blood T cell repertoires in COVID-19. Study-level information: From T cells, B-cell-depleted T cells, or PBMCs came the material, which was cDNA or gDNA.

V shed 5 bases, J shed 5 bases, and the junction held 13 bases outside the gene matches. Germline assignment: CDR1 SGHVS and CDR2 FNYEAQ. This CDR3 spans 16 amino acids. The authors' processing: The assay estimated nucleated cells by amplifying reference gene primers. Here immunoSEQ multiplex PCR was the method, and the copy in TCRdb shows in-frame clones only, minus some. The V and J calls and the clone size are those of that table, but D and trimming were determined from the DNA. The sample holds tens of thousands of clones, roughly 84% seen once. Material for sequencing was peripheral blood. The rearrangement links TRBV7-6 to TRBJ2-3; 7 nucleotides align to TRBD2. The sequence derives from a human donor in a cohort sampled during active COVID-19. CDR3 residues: CASSRSGPTSVDTQYF. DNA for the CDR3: TGTGCCAGCAGCCGATCAGGGCCTACTAGCGTAGATACGCAGTATTTT. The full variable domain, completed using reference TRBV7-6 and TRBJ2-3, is GAGVSQSPRYKVTKRGQDVALRCDPISGHVSLYWYRQALGQGPEFLTYFNYEAQQDKSGLPNDRFSAERPEGSISTLTIQRTEQRDSAMYRCASSRSGPTSVDTQYFGPGTRLTVL.